Listed below are T cell receptor beta chains from one sample, sequenced in a study of identical twins. TCRdb reprocessed the 5' RACE reads with MiXCR, giving one entry per CDR3 protein. The sample lists 200,000 to 300,000 distinct CDR3 sequences; approximately 7% were seen once. These same records also appear under a second study, on yellow fever vaccine responses in identical twins.

What was sequenced was memory (CD45RO+) T cells sorted from blood. The receptors originated from a woman under 30 in good health. The CDR3 runs from the conserved cysteine through the conserved F or W. Each record gives: clone size, D gene, V gene, J gene, CDR3 protein, CDR3 DNA. The D gene is left open where the match is weak. Where a row states a size, it is once, few, many or the class of an expanded clone; other rows omit it.

clone size: .
D gene: TRBD1
V gene: TRBV6-5
J gene: TRBJ2-6
CDR3 protein: CASSYRGTGGASGANVLTF
CDR3 DNA: TGTGCCAGCAGTTACAGGGGGACAGGGGGCGCATCCGGGGCCAACGTCCTGACTTTC

clone size: few
D gene: .
V gene: TRBV2
J gene: TRBJ1-1
CDR3 protein: CASNADSQSEAFF
CDR3 DNA: TGTGCCAGCAATGCCGACAGCCAGAGCGAAGCTTTCTTT

clone size: few
D gene: .
V gene: TRBV20-1
J gene: TRBJ2-1
CDR3 protein: CSARRNGFLSSYNEQFF
CDR3 DNA: TGCAGTGCTAGAAGGAATGGTTTCCTCAGCTCCTACAATGAGCAGTTCTTC

clone size: .
D gene: .
V gene: TRBV7-8
J gene: TRBJ2-2
CDR3 protein: CASSPALARGTGELFF
CDR3 DNA: TGTGCCAGCAGTCCCGCTCTGGCCCGGGGCACCGGGGAGCTGTTTTTT

clone size: few
D gene: .
V gene: TRBV7-9
J gene: TRBJ2-2
CDR3 protein: CASSLEAGKTGELFF
CDR3 DNA: TGTGCCAGCAGCTTAGAGGCAGGAAAAACCGGGGAGCTGTTTTTT

clone size: .
D gene: .
V gene: TRBV12-3/TRBV12-4
J gene: TRBJ1-2
CDR3 protein: CASSPKPRVGYTF
CDR3 DNA: TGTGCCAGCAGTCCCAAGCCCAGGGTTGGCTACACCTTC

clone size: few
D gene: TRBD2
V gene: TRBV5-1
J gene: TRBJ2-1
CDR3 protein: CASSPGLAGGPYNEQFF
CDR3 DNA: TGCGCCAGCAGCCCTGGACTAGCGGGGGGCCCATACAATGAGCAGTTCTTC

clone size: many
D gene: .
V gene: TRBV12-3/TRBV12-4
J gene: TRBJ1-1
CDR3 protein: CASRGQGNTEAFF
CDR3 DNA: TGTGCCAGCAGGGGCCAGGGCAACACTGAAGCTTTCTTT

clone size: many
D gene: .
V gene: TRBV24-1
J gene: TRBJ2-1
CDR3 protein: CATSDPRGSYNEQFF
CDR3 DNA: TGTGCCACCAGTGACCCCCGGGGCTCCTACAATGAGCAGTTCTTC

clone size: .
D gene: .
V gene: TRBV7-8
J gene: TRBJ1-2
CDR3 protein: CASSLERVQGAGGYTF
CDR3 DNA: TGTGCCAGCAGCTTAGAGAGGGTACAGGGCGCTGGTGGCTACACCTTC

clone size: .
D gene: .
V gene: TRBV7-2
J gene: TRBJ2-2
CDR3 protein: CASSLAPQNTGELFF
CDR3 DNA: TGTGCCAGCAGCTTAGCGCCACAGAACACCGGGGAGCTGTTTTTT

clone size: many
D gene: .
V gene: TRBV7-2
J gene: TRBJ2-1
CDR3 protein: CASSLESSTYNEQFF
CDR3 DNA: TGTGCCAGCAGCTTAGAGTCTAGTACCTACAATGAGCAGTTCTTC

clone size: .
D gene: TRBD1
V gene: TRBV24-1
J gene: TRBJ2-5
CDR3 protein: CATSDSQGIGTQYF
CDR3 DNA: TGTGCCACCAGTGACTCACAGGGGATCGGGACCCAGTACTTC

clone size: few
D gene: .
V gene: TRBV7-6
J gene: TRBJ2-1
CDR3 protein: CASSLAWTGEQFF
CDR3 DNA: TGTGCCAGCAGCTTAGCCTGGACTGGAGAGCAGTTCTTC

clone size: many
D gene: .
V gene: TRBV12-3/TRBV12-4
J gene: TRBJ1-1
CDR3 protein: CASSLARERTEAFF
CDR3 DNA: TGTGCCAGCAGTTTAGCACGGGAGAGAACTGAAGCTTTCTTT

clone size: .
D gene: TRBD2
V gene: TRBV11-3
J gene: TRBJ2-1
CDR3 protein: CASSLDRKRDHDEQFF
CDR3 DNA: TGTGCCAGCAGCTTAGATCGGAAGCGGGACCATGATGAGCAGTTCTTC

clone size: many
D gene: .
V gene: TRBV20-1
J gene: TRBJ2-2
CDR3 protein: CSARGPGELFF
CDR3 DNA: TGCAGTGCTAGGGGGCCCGGGGAGCTGTTTTTT